This T cell receptor (beta chain) was identified in a study of cytomegalovirus exposure and HLA in healthy donors. The PCR was carried out with 60 Vbeta primers and 13 Jbeta primers. Only in-frame clones appear in the TCRdb table, and some are missing; sequencing was by immunoSEQ multiplex PCR. The data contain more than 150,000 clones, around four fifths of them singletons. Germline loops: CDR1 SQVTM, CDR2 ANQGSEA. The ends were cut back, 5 bases at V and 0 bases at J, with 14 bases in the middle. This CDR3 spans 15 amino acids. The sequenced material came from PBMCs. This chain links TRBV29-1 with TRBJ2-1; D ambiguous. The sequence was obtained from a woman aged 45-65 years in good health and CMV-seropositive. The DNA for the CDR3 is TGCAGCGTTCCTGTTAGTCCTAGCTCCTACAATGAGCAGTTCTTC. Its translation: CSVPVSPSSYNEQFF.